These T cell receptor beta chains were read from a single sample in a study of response to subunit inactivated influenza vaccine. One entry per CDR3 protein, called by TCRdb with MiXCR from the RT-PCR reads. This sample has approximately 500,000 distinct CDR3 sequences; under 15% occur once, and the top ten carry under 15%. This sample comprised PBMCs from blood, obtained 40 to 50 days after vaccination. These TCRs come from a man aged 45-65 years who received an inactivated influenza vaccine. CDR3s include the opening cysteine and the closing phenylalanine or tryptophan. A D gene is named only where the DNA matches it firmly. Some rows have no size entry. The others give once, few or many, or a class for an expanded clone.

D,V,J,size,DNA,CDR3
TRBD1,TRBV4-1,TRBJ1-3,many,TGCGCCAGCAGCCGGGACAGGAACTCTGGAAACACCATATATTTT,CASSRDRNSGNTIYF
TRBD2,TRBV13,TRBJ2-3,NA,TGTGCCAGCGGCAAGAGGACTAGCACCTCAGATACGCAGTATTTT,CASGKRTSTSDTQYF
NA,TRBV4-3,TRBJ2-7,NA,TGCGCCAGCAGCCCTCAGGGGGGGGCTTTCGAGCAGTACTTC,CASSPQGGAFEQYF
TRBD2,TRBV20-1,TRBJ2-3,few,TGCAGTGCTAGAGCGGGGCTAGCGGGAGTGCCCACAGATACGCAGTATTTT,CSARAGLAGVPTDTQYF
TRBD1,TRBV7-2,TRBJ2-2,few,TGTGCCAGCAGCAAGGGACAGCGCAACACCGGGGAGCTGTTTTTT,CASSKGQRNTGELFF
NA,TRBV7-2,TRBJ2-4,NA,TGTGCCAGCAGCTTAGGGGGGGCCCTAGCCAAAAACATTCAGTACTTC,CASSLGGALAKNIQYF
NA,TRBV21-1,TRBJ1-6,few,TGTGCCAGCAGCAAATGTGCCGGCCGAGCAATGAATAATTCACCCCTCCACTTT,CASSKCAGRAMNNSPLHF
NA,TRBV3-1,TRBJ2-5,NA,TGTGCCAGCAGCCAAGCTGGCCAAGTTCAAGAGACCCAGTACTTC,CASSQAGQVQETQYF
NA,TRBV10-3,TRBJ2-7,many,TGTGCCATCAGTCAGGGCTACGAGCAGTACTTC,CAISQGYEQYF
TRBD1,TRBV6-1,TRBJ2-7,few,TGTGCCAGCAGTGAACCACTGAGGAACAGGGGGCGCCACGAGCAGTACTTC,CASSEPLRNRGRHEQYF
TRBD1,TRBV10-3,TRBJ1-1,few,TGTGCCATCAGTGACCCACAGGGGGGAAACACTGAAGCTTTCTTT,CAISDPQGGNTEAFF